Sequencing of this TCR beta chain was carried out in a study of OX40 agonist ivuxolimab in advanced cancers. The protocol was immunoSEQ multiplex PCR, while the TCRdb copy is restricted to in-frame clones and leaves out a portion. The sample shows some 74,000 clones, around 80% of them seen only once. The CDR3 consists of 12 residues. Trimming removed 8 bases at V and 4 bases at J, with 11 bases between. Germline assignment: CDR1 MDHEN and CDR2 SYDVKM. The TCR originated in an adult with an advanced solid tumor such as melanoma, head and neck, liver or kidney cancer. The sequenced sample was CD4+ or CD8+ T cells sorted from blood, obtained in a trial of the OX40 agonist ivuxolimab. V is TRBV28 and J is TRBJ1-1; D call uncertain. CDR3: CASHLAGTEAFF. The CDR3 DNA sequence: TGTGCCAGCCACTTGGCGGGCACTGAAGCTTTCTTT. The full variable domain, in which reference TRBV28 and TRBJ1-1 provide the parts outside the CDR3, is DVKVTQSSRYLVKRTGEKVFLECVQDMDHENMFWYRQDPGLGLRLIYFSYDVKMKEKGDIPEGYSVSREKKERFSLILESASTNQTSMYLCASHLAGTEAFFGQGTRLTVV.